Below are 27 T cell receptor beta chains sequenced from a single sample in a study of blood T cell repertoires in COVID-19. Clones were sequenced by immunoSEQ multiplex PCR, and TCRdb holds only the in-frame ones, with some missing. The profile shows 250,000 to 300,000 clones, 65% to 85% of them singletons. Sequencing was done on a sample of peripheral blood. All receptors derive from an elderly man with acute or convalescent COVID-19.

In this sample, this clone turned up a few times. The V call is TRBV28, the J call TRBJ1-5, with a possible D match to TRBD1 (6 bases). Germline CDR1 is MDHEN and CDR2 is SYDVKM. Trimming stripped 4 bases from V and 2 bases from J, with 18 bases between. The CDR3 length is 17 residues. CDR3 amino acids: CASSWVRQALGNQPQHF. The CDR3 region has the DNA TGTGCCAGCAGTTGGGTGAGACAGGCTTTGGGCAATCAGCCCCAGCATTTT.

This sequence joins TRBV7-9 and TRBJ1-2; 7 nucleotides agree with TRBD1. CDR1 is SEHNR, CDR2 FQNEAQ, per germline (reference sequence). The length of the CDR3 is 12 residues. V lost 4 bases to trimming and J lost 10 bases; unmatched junction nucleotides: 6. Here the CDR3 reads CASSSSGTVYTF. CDR3 nucleotide sequence: TGTGCCAGCAGCTCGTCCGGGACAGTCTACACCTTC.

V and J are TRBV5-1 and TRBJ2-1, with 10 bases lining up with TRBD2. J lost 6 bases, V lost 3 bases, and 12 bases had no gene match. This CDR3 has 17 residues. Germline V gives CDR1 SGHRS, CDR2 YFSETQ. The CDR3 sequence is CASSWGNGLAVSNEQFF. CDR3 bases: TGCGCCAGCAGCTGGGGAAACGGACTAGCGGTTTCCAATGAGCAGTTCTTC.

V and J are TRBV19 and TRBJ1-2, with D possibly matching TRBD1 (6 bases). Germline V gene lookup returns CDR1 LNHDA and CDR2 SQIVND (reference sequence). The CDR3 is 13 residues long. Deletions cut 6 bases from V and 4 bases from J, with 12 bases between. CDR3 DNA: TGTGCCAGTAGCCTCCGGACAGTCTATGGCTACACCTTC. Translated, it gives CASSLRTVYGYTF.

This clone has a handful of counts. V gene TRBV19 combines with J gene TRBJ2-3; no clear D gene. This CDR3 spans 13 amino acids. V lost 7 bases, J lost 5 bases, and 13 bases lay in between. Germline loops: CDR1 LNHDA, CDR2 SQIVND (reference sequence). The CDR3 here is CASNSGLGDTQYF. The CDR3 DNA follows: TGTGCCAGTAATTCCGGGTTGGGAGATACGCAGTATTTT.

CDR3 DNA sequence: TGCAGTGACCTTAGCGGGAGGGCCGGTGAGCAGTTCTTC. This encodes CSDLSGRAGEQFF. The chain joins TRBV29-1 to TRBJ2-1; 11 positions agree with TRBD2. The CDR3 is 13 residues long. Germline CDR1 is SQVTM and CDR2 is ANQGSEA.

The V and J genes are TRBV27 and TRBJ2-7; 14 bases line up with TRBD2. The ends lost 5 bases at V and 4 bases at J; junction bases unmatched: 10. This CDR3 is 17 amino acids long. Germline CDR1 reads MNHEY; CDR2 reads SMNVEV (reference sequence). CDR3 in DNA: TGTGCCAGCAGTCCCAGACTAGCGGGAGGGCCGGTGTACGAGCAGTACTTC. Amino acid sequence: CASSPRLAGGPVYEQYF.

The gene calls are TRBV3-1 (or the pseudogene TRBV3-2) and TRBJ2-7, with unresolved D. Germline lookup yields CDR1 LGHDT and CDR2 YNNKEL (reference sequence). V was trimmed by 0 bases and J by 3 bases, leaving 12 bases between them. The CDR3 runs 15 residues. This CDR3 is CASSQDQAKYYEQYF. CDR3 nucleotides: TGTGCCAGCAGCCAAGATCAAGCGAAGTACTACGAGCAGTACTTC.

The chain links TRBV11-2 to TRBJ2-5, with D maybe TRBD1 (5 bases). With 5 bases removed from V and 10 bases from J, the gap between germline ends came to 17 bases. The germline V gene encodes CDR1 SGHAT and CDR2 FQNNGV. This CDR3 has 13 residues. In DNA form, the CDR3 reads TGTGCCAGCAGCCGGACAAGGATGAGTAACCAGTACTTC. Its translation: CASSRTRMSNQYF.

The gene calls are TRBV6-6 and TRBJ1-1, with D unresolved. Trimming left V 4 bases short and J 4 bases short, with 10 bases between. The CDR3 is made up of 13 amino acids. In germline, CDR1 is MNHNY, CDR2 SVGAGI (reference sequence). The CDR3 DNA sequence: TGTGCCAGCAGTTCCCAGGAAACCACTGAAGCTTTCTTT. Its protein is CASSSQETTEAFF.

The gene calls are TRBV7-9 and TRBJ1-1; TRBD1 aligns across 8 bases. Germline assignment: CDR1 SEHNR and CDR2 FQNEAQ (reference sequence). J gave up 2 bases and V 4 bases, and 6 bases lay outside the gene matches. This CDR3 spans 15 amino acids. The CDR3 sequence: CASSSQGQANTEAFF. The CDR3 DNA reads as TGTGCCAGCAGCTCCCAGGGACAGGCCAACACTGAAGCTTTCTTT.

The chain has TRBV29-1 and TRBJ2-6; possible D gene TRBD1, 6 bases. In germline, CDR1 is SQVTM, CDR2 ANQGSEA. Trimming stripped 2 bases from V and 8 bases from J, with 10 bases between. The CDR3 extends over 13 amino acids. The CDR3 coding sequence is TGCAGCGTTGAACAGGGGTATTCCAACGTCCTGACTTTC. Translating it yields CSVEQGYSNVLTF.

The gene calls are TRBV10-3 and TRBJ1-5; 8 nucleotides line up with TRBD1. Germline loops: CDR1 ENHRY, CDR2 SYGVKD. J gave up 3 bases and V 8 bases, and 3 bases lay outside the gene matches. This CDR3 contains 13 residues. The CDR3: CAIGQGNNQPQHF. The CDR3 nucleotides read TGTGCCATCGGACAGGGAAACAATCAGCCCCAGCATTTT.

V is TRBV4-1 and J is TRBJ2-7; the D gene is possibly TRBD1 (6 bases). V dropped 1 base and J dropped 7 bases, with 14 bases sitting between them. This CDR3 region has 14 residues. The germline V gene encodes CDR1 MGHRA and CDR2 YSYEKL. The CDR3: CASSQVQGPREQYF. CDR3 bases: TGCGCCAGCAGCCAAGTACAGGGACCTAGGGAGCAGTACTTC.

This clone was recorded a few times. The CDR3: CASSFGLAGGEQFF. CDR3 nucleotide sequence: TGTGCCAGCAGCTTTGGACTAGCGGGAGGGGAGCAGTTCTTC. The J gene is TRBJ2-1, the V gene TRBV7-2; TRBD2 aligns across 15 bases. The germline V gene has CDR1 SGHTA and CDR2 FQGNSA. The junction had 1 base not matched to a gene; V was cut back by 3 bases and J by 10 bases. The CDR3 contains 14 residues. Combining the CDR3 with reference TRBV7-2 and TRBJ2-1 gives the whole variable domain GAGVSQSPSNKVTEKGKDVELRCDPISGHTALYWYRQSLGQGLEFLIYFQGNSAPDKSGLPSDRFSAERTGGSVSTLTIQRTQQEDSAVYLCASSFGLAGGEQFFGPGTRLTVL.

There are a few counts of this clone. For the CDR3, the DNA is TGCGCCAGCAGCCCGAAAATCGGGGGGAACGAGCAGTACTTC. This codes for CASSPKIGGNEQYF. V usage is TRBV5-1 and J usage is TRBJ2-7; 7 bases fit TRBD2. The CDR3 has 14 residues. V lost 4 bases to trimming and J lost 5 bases; unmatched junction nucleotides: 9. Germline V lookup: CDR1 SGHRS, CDR2 YFSETQ.

The J gene is TRBJ1-2, the V gene TRBV6-5; 8 bases fit TRBD1. Germline assignment: CDR1 MNHEY and CDR2 SVGAGI. With V trimmed by 6 bases and J by 0 bases, 3 bases remained unmatched. This CDR3 has 14 residues. The CDR3 loop is CASSRTGSNYGYTF. The CDR3 DNA follows: TGTGCCAGCAGCAGGACAGGGTCTAACTATGGCTACACCTTC.

CDR3 nucleotide sequence: TGTGCCAGCAGCTTAGGGGGGGCCAGGGGGCGAGAAAATGAGCAGTTCTTC. Translation: CASSLGGARGRENEQFF. The gene calls are TRBV7-8 and TRBJ2-1; TRBD1 aligns across 8 bases. Per germline, CDR1 SGHVS and CDR2 FQNEAQ. The CDR3 consists of 17 residues. The trim removed 1 base at V and 7 bases at J, leaving 12 bases unmatched.

J is TRBJ2-2 and V is TRBV5-1; 15 bases align to TRBD2. The CDR3 is 21 amino acids. Per the germline V gene, CDR1 is SGHRS and CDR2 is YFSETQ. Losses at the gene ends were 0 bases for V and 1 base for J; bases not matched to a gene: 10. The CDR3 loop reads CASSLEGLAGGPWRNTGELFF. The CDR3 nucleotides are TGCGCCAGCAGCTTGGAGGGACTAGCGGGAGGACCGTGGCGGAACACCGGGGAGCTGTTTTTT.

The chain joins TRBV14 to TRBJ2-7; no clear D. The germline V gene has CDR1 SGHDN and CDR2 FVKESK. Trimming removed 1 base from V and 2 bases from J, with 6 bases in between. The CDR3 has 13 residues. The CDR3 spells CASSQGAPYEQYF. In DNA form, the CDR3 reads TGTGCCAGCAGCCAAGGAGCCCCCTACGAGCAGTACTTC.

The chain carries TRBV6-1 and TRBJ1-5; D gene ambiguous. The CDR3 runs to 13 residues. V lost 3 bases and J lost 6, with 9 bases in between. Germline values: CDR1 MNHNS, CDR2 SASEGT. Written as DNA, the CDR3 is TGTGCCAGCAGTGAGCAGGAGGGTCAGCCCCAGCATTTT. Its protein is CASSEQEGQPQHF.

The gene calls are TRBV6-2 or TRBV6-3 and TRBJ2-2; weak D call: TRBD2 (6 bases). The CDR3 loop spans 15 amino acids. Trimming cost V 2 bases and J 0 bases, with 7 bases left between them. CDR1 is MNHEY, CDR2 SVGEGT, per germline. The CDR3 bases are TGTGCCAGCAGTTACGGACTAACGAACACCGGGGAGCTGTTTTTT. Translated: CASSYGLTNTGELFF.

The V gene is TRBV5-5, the J gene TRBJ2-2; tentatively, D is TRBD1 (5 bases). V dropped 0 bases and J dropped 2 bases, with 11 bases sitting between them. This CDR3 is 16 amino acids long. Germline CDR1 and CDR2: SGHKS and YYEKEE (reference sequence). The DNA of the CDR3 is TGTGCCAGCAGCTTGGGGCAGGGCGTTAACACCGGGGAGCTGTTTTTT. This translates into CASSLGQGVNTGELFF.

The chain employs TRBV2 and TRBJ2-5; maybe TRBD2 (7 bases). Trimming pared 8 bases from V and 5 bases from J, leaving 15 bases between. This CDR3 has 13 amino acids. Looked up from germline, CDR1 is SNHLY and CDR2 is FYNNEI. Here the CDR3 DNA reads TGTGCCAGCGGGGCGGGGGCTGAGGAGACCCAGTACTTC. Protein sequence: CASGAGAEETQYF.

This sequence joins TRBV6-1 and TRBJ2-3; the D gene is possibly TRBD2 (6 bases). Trimming took off 2 bases at V and 10 bases at J, with 13 bases between the two ends. Per germline, CDR1 MNHNS and CDR2 SASEGT. The length of the CDR3 is 13 residues. CDR3 coding DNA: TGTGCCAGCAGTGAACTCCCTAGCGTTGCGCAGTATTTT. It codes for CASSELPSVAQYF.

The rearrangement uses TRBV5-1 and TRBJ2-1; D is possibly TRBD1 (5 bases). V was pared by 4 bases and J by 3 bases, with 14 bases between. CDR3 length: 15 residues. CDR1 SGHRS and CDR2 YFSETQ come from the germline V gene. This CDR3 is CASSIEDTNYNEQFF. Here the CDR3 DNA reads TGCGCCAGCAGCATAGAGGACACTAACTACAATGAGCAGTTCTTC.

This clone came up once. The chain joins TRBV7-6 to TRBJ2-7; the D is unclear. V was cut by 1 base and J by 4 bases, with 11 bases left in between. CDR1 and CDR2 from the germline V gene are SGHVS and FNYEAQ. This CDR3 has 14 amino acids. The CDR3 protein is CASSLDDSGYEQYF. The CDR3 DNA follows: TGTGCCAGCAGCTTAGATGACTCGGGTTACGAGCAGTACTTC.